Below, one T cell receptor beta chain is given with its context. The data were taken from a study of T cell changes during pregnancy in multiple sclerosis. From germline, CDR1 is ENHRY and CDR2 SYGVKD. The CDR3 contains 14 residues. V dropped 2 bases and J dropped 6 bases, with 12 bases sitting between them. Some clones are missing from TCRdb's copy, which holds only in-frame ones; the method was immunoSEQ multiplex PCR. This sample has 45,000 to 50,000 clones, with almost 95% found just once. Here the sequenced sample was CD4+ T cells from peripheral blood mononuclear cells, taken in the second trimester of pregnancy. V is TRBV10-3 and J is TRBJ2-3; D unresolved. The TCR was taken from a female donor in good health, enrolled as a control in a pregnancy study. As DNA, the CDR3 is TGTGCCATCAGTGAGAAGCTTTCCTTGGATACGCAGTATTTT. It encodes CAISEKLSLDTQYF.